The subject of this entry is one T cell receptor beta chain. What this receptor recognizes is not known. Per-base quality was not reported, and no clone a single base away is much larger than it. The method was RT-PCR. Sequencing used an Illumina HiSeq 2500. Using fastp at Q25 and MiXCR, TCRdb reprocessed the public reads and kept productive beta chains. Each CDR3 protein gets just one entry, which takes the most common genes and DNA from the rows behind it. This sample has hundreds of thousands of distinct CDR3 sequences in its table, and about 25% of those were observed once. Clones ranked in the top ten supply approximately 2% of the sample. The record originates from a study of response to subunit inactivated influenza vaccine (dated by TCRdb to the late 2010s). Notes on the research overall: The study used deep quantitative T cell receptor repertoire profiling to track responses to a trivalent subunit inactivated influenza vaccine. Broader findings and caveats from the paper: According to the authors, only a limited number of new T cells may be recruited by each seasonal influenza vaccination.

The receptor's source is a man aged 50 or older who received an inactivated influenza vaccine. Donor details come from another sample of the same person, matched by shared clones. This material consisted of CD4+ T cells sorted from PBMCs, taken about 5 days after vaccination.

The CDR3 has the sequence CASSRGGLAGQMLYNEQFF. The DNA sequence is given as TGTGCCAGCAGCAGGGGGGGACTAGCGGGGCAAATGTTATACAATGAGCAGTTCTTC. Recombination connected TRBV7-8 to TRBJ2-1; TRBD2 fits 13 bases in the junction. The germline V gene yields SGHVS for CDR1 and FQNEAQ for CDR2. The CDR3 goes from the cysteine to the phenylalanine over 19 residues. The kept DNA is CDR3 alone, 57 bases in frame from the first base. Here V drops 5 bases and J drops 4 bases, and the junction holds 14 bases not matched to any gene.